The 3 T cell receptor beta chains reported below all come from one sample, sequenced in a study of response to subunit inactivated influenza vaccine. Using its own MiXCR run on the RT-PCR reads, TCRdb lists one record per CDR3 protein. The table lists over 400,000 distinct CDR3 sequences, approximately 11% of them singletons. The sample in question was PBMCs from blood, obtained 40 to 50 days after vaccination. These receptors were taken from a man aged 45-65 years who received an inactivated influenza vaccine.

This clonotype has just a few counts. This rearrangement joins TRBV6-2 or TRBV6-3 to TRBJ2-7, with TRBD1 identical over 9 bases. The CDR3 has 15 amino acids. Germline V CDR1 and CDR2: MNHEY, SVGEGT. J was trimmed by 1 base and V by 7 bases; bases with no gene match: 8. In nucleotides, the CDR3 is TGTGCCAGCACTGCCGGGACAGGGCTTTCCTACGAGCAGTACTTC. Translated: CASTAGTGLSYEQYF.

This clonotype occurred a few times. The rearrangement links TRBV7-2 to TRBJ1-4; possible D gene TRBD1, 5 bases. Germline-derived CDR1 and CDR2 are SGHTA and FQGNSA. Trimming removed 1 base from V and 8 bases from J, with 14 bases in between. This CDR3 has 15 amino acids. As DNA, the CDR3 is TGTGCCAGCAGCTTAGACAGGATAGTAGGCGAAAAACTGTTTTTT. This translates into CASSLDRIVGEKLFF.

This clonotype was detected ten times or more. The chain recombines TRBV11-2 with TRBJ2-3; TRBD1 might be the D (5 bases). This CDR3 comprises 16 residues. Per germline, CDR1 SGHAT and CDR2 FQNNGV. Deletions cut 2 bases from V and 0 bases from J, with 12 bases between. The CDR3 sequence: CASSLWGSSSTDTQYF. The CDR3 region has the DNA TGTGCCAGCAGCTTATGGGGCAGCTCTAGCACAGATACGCAGTATTTT.